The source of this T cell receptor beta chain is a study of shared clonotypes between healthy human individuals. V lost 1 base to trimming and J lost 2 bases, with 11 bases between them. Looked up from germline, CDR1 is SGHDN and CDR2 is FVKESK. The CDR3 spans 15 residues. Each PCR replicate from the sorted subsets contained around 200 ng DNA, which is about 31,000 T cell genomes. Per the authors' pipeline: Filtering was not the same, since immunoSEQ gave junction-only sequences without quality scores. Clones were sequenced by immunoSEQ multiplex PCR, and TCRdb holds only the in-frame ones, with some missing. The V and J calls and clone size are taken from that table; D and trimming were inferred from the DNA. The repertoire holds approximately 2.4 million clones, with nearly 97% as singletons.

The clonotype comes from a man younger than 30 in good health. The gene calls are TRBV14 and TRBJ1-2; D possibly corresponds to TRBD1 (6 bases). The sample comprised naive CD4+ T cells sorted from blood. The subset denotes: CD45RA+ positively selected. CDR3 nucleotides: TGTGCCAGCAGCCAAGGGACAGAATTCAACTATGGCTACACCTTC. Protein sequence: CASSQGTEFNYGYTF.